One and the same sample provided the 20 T cell receptor beta chains below, sequenced in a study of blood T cells in healthy people across ages. Then a second PCR, running about 6 to 11 cycles, was carried out with a sample-barcoded 5' primer and a J-beta primer mix. TCRdb itself ran the 5' RACE reads through MiXCR, one entry per CDR3 protein. This table holds about 970,000 distinct CDR3 sequences, about 51% found once. Sequenced sample: blood. The receptors were gathered from a woman aged 55-70 years in good health.

This chain uses TRBV20-1 with TRBJ2-4; 7 nucleotides line up with TRBD1. The trim removed 5 bases at V and 4 bases at J, leaving 8 bases unmatched. The length of the CDR3 is 14 residues. From germline, CDR1 is DFQATT and CDR2 SNEGSKA (reference sequence). The CDR3 spells CSAPKGAGKNIQYF. The DNA for the CDR3 is TGCAGTGCTCCGAAGGGGGCAGGAAAAAACATTCAGTACTTC.

V is TRBV20-1 and J is TRBJ1-5, with D perhaps TRBD1 (5 bases). CDR1 is DFQATT and CDR2 is SNEGSKA in the germline V gene (reference sequence). This CDR3 is built from 16 residues. Trimming shortened V by 5 bases and J by 5 bases, and 22 bases separated the two germline ends. CDR3: CSALKERTLIHQPQHF. CDR3 in DNA: TGCAGTGCTCTCAAGGAGAGGACACTAATCCATCAGCCCCAGCATTTT.

This clonotype was picked up a small number of times. J is TRBJ2-5 and V is TRBV20-1; 9 bases map to TRBD1. Matching the DNA end better, TRBJ2-7 makes the J call doubtful. Germline lookup yields CDR1 DFQATT and CDR2 SNEGSKA (reference sequence). The CDR3 consists of 14 residues. The CDR3 nucleotides are TGCAGTGCTAGAGGCGGACAGGGGTTCTACGAGCAGTACTTC. Amino acids: CSARGGQGFYEQYF.

J is TRBJ1-2 and V is TRBV29-1, with 11 bases that match TRBD1. The CDR3 is 13 amino acids. Germline CDR1 and CDR2: SQVTM and ANQGSEA. V lost 6 bases and J lost 6; bases outside the gene matches: 6. CDR3 residues: CSVMDRGQDGYTF. The CDR3, as DNA: TGCAGCGTGATGGACAGGGGGCAGGATGGCTACACCTTC.

The V call is TRBV6-5, the J call TRBJ1-2, with TRBD1 matching 9 bases. This CDR3 is built from 12 residues. CDR1 is MNHEY, CDR2 SVGAGI, per germline. V trimming: 4 bases; J trimming: 13 bases; junction bases outside the gene matches: 7. CDR3 region: CASSSGTGKSTF. DNA for the CDR3: TGTGCCAGCAGTTCCGGGACAGGGAAGAGCACCTTC.

The chain carries TRBV20-1 and TRBJ2-1; 7 bases map to TRBD2. Germline-derived CDR1 and CDR2 are DFQATT and SNEGSKA (reference sequence). This CDR3 contains 14 residues. V lost 2 bases to trimming and J lost 3 bases; unmatched junction nucleotides: 4. The CDR3, as DNA: TGCAGTGCTAGACCTAGCGGTTTCTACAATGAGCAGTTCTTC. This translates into CSARPSGFYNEQFF.

This clonotype was detected a few times. The chain uses TRBV6-5 and TRBJ2-7; possibly TRBD1 for D (6 bases). Germline values: CDR1 MNHEY, CDR2 SVGAGI. V was cut by 2 bases and J by 2 bases, with 10 bases left in between. This CDR3 has 14 residues. CDR3 bases: TGTGCCAGCAGTTACGGGACACACGCCTACGAGCAGTACTTC. This translates into CASSYGTHAYEQYF.

V usage is TRBV27 and J usage is TRBJ2-1, with a tentative D call TRBD2 (6 bases). Germline V gene lookup returns CDR1 MNHEY and CDR2 SMNVEV (reference sequence). V was shortened by 6 bases and J by 6 bases, with 21 bases between the two germline ends. CDR3 length equals 16 residues. The CDR3: CASRPGDREYFNEQFF. The CDR3, as DNA: TGTGCCAGCAGGCCGGGGGACCGGGAGTATTTCAATGAGCAGTTCTTC.

The DNA of the CDR3 is TGCAGTGCAACTACGCCGTCGGGAGCTAATGAGCAGTTCTTC. Protein: CSATTPSGANEQFF. The genes are TRBV20-1 and TRBJ2-1, with TRBD2 as a possible D gene (6 bases). This CDR3 is built from 14 residues. V was cut by 6 bases and J by 7 bases, with 19 bases left in between. Germline-derived CDR1 and CDR2 are DFQATT and SNEGSKA (reference sequence).

The chain combines TRBV20-1 with TRBJ2-7; no firm D call. This CDR3 region has 11 residues. From germline, CDR1 is DFQATT and CDR2 SNEGSKA (reference sequence). V was trimmed by 0 bases and J by 3 bases, leaving 3 bases between them. Here the CDR3 DNA reads TGCAGTGCTAGAGATATCTACGAGCAGTACTTC. Residues: CSARDIYEQYF.

As concerns this clonotype: A much larger clone is a single base away; this may be a read error. V and J are TRBV24-1 and TRBJ2-1, with TRBD1 as a possible D gene (6 bases). This CDR3 spans 13 amino acids. Looked up from germline, CDR1 is KGHDR and CDR2 is SFDVKD. CDR3 DNA sequence: TGTACCACCAGTGATGACAGGATCAATGAGCAGTTCTTC. It yields the protein CTTSDDRINEQFF.

The chain is built from TRBV20-1 and TRBJ1-1, with D uncertain. The CDR3 has 14 residues. V was pared by 3 bases and J by 1 base, with 12 bases between. Germline CDR1 and CDR2: DFQATT and SNEGSKA (reference sequence). The CDR3 DNA reads TGCAGTGCTAGTCTGGACCAAGCGAACACTGAAGCTTTCTTT. As protein: CSASLDQANTEAFF.

As for this clonotype: The junction departs from the called germline gene at one end, perhaps through a read error. The rearrangement uses TRBV7-9 and TRBJ2-2, with D maybe TRBD2 (6 bases). The length of the CDR3 is 15 residues. Per germline, CDR1 SEHNR and CDR2 FQNEAQ (reference sequence). CDR3 sequence (DNA): TGTGCCAGCAGCTTAAGGACCCCGAACACCGGGGGGCTGTTTTTT. Protein sequence: CASSLRTPNTGGLFF.

In this sample, this clonotype turned up a few times. The gene calls are TRBV20-1 and TRBJ2-1; TRBD2 matches 9 bases. Trimming took 4 bases from V and 4 from J; bases not matched to a gene: 8. Looked up from germline, CDR1 is DFQATT and CDR2 is SNEGSKA (reference sequence). The CDR3 has 15 residues. As DNA, the CDR3 is TGCAGTGCTATGGTTAGCGGGAGTGCTTACAATGAGCAGTTCTTC. Its protein product is CSAMVSGSAYNEQFF.

This clonotype was observed a handful of times. The rearrangement links TRBV5-6 to TRBJ2-1; tentative D call: TRBD1 (6 bases). Trimming removed 7 bases at V and 5 bases at J, with 16 bases between. Germline CDR1 SGHDT, CDR2 YYEEEE. There are 14 residues in the CDR3. The CDR3 region is CASYLRGRNNEQFF. The CDR3 region has the DNA TGTGCCAGCTACCTCAGGGGTAGGAACAATGAGCAGTTCTTC.

J is TRBJ2-7 and V is TRBV27; the D gene is possibly TRBD2 (6 bases). From germline, CDR1 is MNHEY and CDR2 SMNVEV (reference sequence). The CDR3 loop spans 13 amino acids. V was trimmed by 0 bases and J by 5 bases, leaving 8 bases between them. CDR3 sequence reads: CASSLSEGNEQYF. The CDR3, as DNA: TGTGCCAGCAGTTTATCGGAGGGGAACGAGCAGTACTTC.

This clonotype showed up just a few times. The chain links TRBV4-3 to TRBJ2-7, with 9 bases aligning to TRBD1. Germline-derived CDR1 and CDR2 are LGHNA and YSLEER. The CDR3 extends over 16 amino acids. The V segment lost 3 bases and the J segment 2 bases; nucleotides outside the gene matches: 8. CDR3 protein: CASSHRTGQGTYEQYF. CDR3 bases: TGCGCCAGCAGCCATCGAACGGGACAGGGCACCTACGAGCAGTACTTC.

This chain connects TRBV29-1 to TRBJ2-3; D may be TRBD1 (5 bases). CDR3 length: 14 amino acids. The V end lost 8 bases, the J end lost 4 bases, and 19 bases lay between the germline ends. The germline V gene has CDR1 SQVTM and CDR2 ANQGSEA. The CDR3: CSLSYGQGSDTQYF. The CDR3 nucleotides read TGCAGCCTCTCCTACGGGCAGGGATCAGATACGCAGTATTTT.

In regard to this clonotype: One junction end does not reproduce the germline sequence, and a read error may be involved. This chain uses TRBV6-5 with TRBJ2-1; no reliable D call. CDR1 is MNHEY and CDR2 is SVGAGI in the germline V gene. The CDR3 length is 16 residues. The CDR3 DNA reads as TGTGCCAGCAGTTCCCCCTTTGGGGTTAAATCCAATGGGCAGTTCTTC. It specifies CASSSPFGVKSNGQFF.

The chain recombines TRBV20-1 with TRBJ2-1; 11 bases line up with TRBD2. Germline-derived CDR1 and CDR2 are DFQATT and SNEGSKA (reference sequence). V trimming: 7 bases; J trimming: 0 bases; junction bases outside the gene matches: 2. The CDR3 totals 14 residues. CDR3 coding DNA: TGCAGTGTCACTAGCGGGAGCTCCTACAATGAGCAGTTCTTC. It specifies CSVTSGSSYNEQFF.